Listed below are T cell receptor beta chains from one sample, sequenced in a study of cytomegalovirus exposure and HLA in healthy donors. Profiling relied on immunoSEQ multiplex PCR, and the TCRdb table lists in-frame clones only, not all of them. Here the sample spans 160,000 or so clones, around 79% being singletons. The sequenced material came from PBMCs. The source is a woman between 40 and 55 years old in good health and CMV-seronegative. Both conserved end residues are part of each CDR3. The order of the fields is V gene, J gene, D gene, clone size, CDR3 DNA, CDR3 protein. A D gene is named only where the DNA matches it firmly. Expanded clones get a size class; other rows say once, few or many, or leave the size out.

>TRBV28|TRBJ2-1|TRBD1|NA
TGTGCCAGCAGTGATCGGGACAGGGATGTCAATGAGCAGTTCTTC
CASSDRDRDVNEQFF
>TRBV19|TRBJ2-7|NA|NA
TGTGCCAGTAGTATATACGGGGAGCCCTACGAGCAGTACTTC
CASSIYGEPYEQYF
>TRBV11-2|TRBJ1-1|NA|NA
TGTGCCAGCAGAAGGGGGGGAGGGACTGAAGCTTTCTTT
CASRRGGGTEAFF
>TRBV6-1|TRBJ1-5|NA|NA
TGTGCCAGTGCTTTCCGGGGTCCCAGCAATCAGCCCCAGCATTTT
CASAFRGPSNQPQHF
>TRBV29-1|TRBJ2-1|TRBD2|NA
TGCAGCGTTGGAGGGACTAGCGGGGGAATCTCCTACAATGAGCAGTTCTTC
CSVGGTSGGISYNEQFF
>TRBV19|TRBJ1-1|NA|NA
TGTGCCAGTAGTATAGGGGGGGTAAGGAGTGAAGCTTTCTTT
CASSIGGVRSEAFF
>TRBV2|TRBJ2-7|NA|once
TGTGCCAGCAGTAGGGACATATACTACGAGCAGTACTTC
CASSRDIYYEQYF
>TRBV20-1|TRBJ2-5|NA|NA
TGCAGTGCTATACAGGAGACCCAGTACTTC
CSAIQETQYF
>TRBV28|TRBJ2-2|TRBD1|NA
TGTGCCAGCAGTTGGGGACAGGGGGCCGGGGAGCTGTTTTTT
CASSWGQGAGELFF
>TRBV5-1|TRBJ2-6|TRBD1|NA
TGCGCCAGCAGCTTAACAGGACAGGGGGCATCTGGGGCCAACGTCCTGACTTTC
CASSLTGQGASGANVLTF
>TRBV18|TRBJ2-7|TRBD2|NA
TGTGCCAGCTCACCACCTGGGAGTCGCCGCGGGGGCGAGCAGTACTTC
CASSPPGSRRGGEQYF
>TRBV10-3|TRBJ2-3|TRBD2|NA
TGTGCCATCAGTGAAAGGCGGGGGTCAGATACGCAGTATTTT
CAISERRGSDTQYF
>TRBV6-6|TRBJ1-1|NA|few
TGTGCCAGCAATTTCGTACAGCAGGCTGAAGCTTTCTTT
CASNFVQQAEAFF
>TRBV6-1|TRBJ2-7|TRBD1|NA
TGTGCCAGCAGTGAAGCGGCCAGGGGGCACGAGCAGTACTTC
CASSEAARGHEQYF
>TRBV28|TRBJ1-2|NA|NA
TGTGCCAGCAGTTTAGTTCGGGGTGGTCTTGGCTACACCTTC
CASSLVRGGLGYTF
>TRBV10-1|TRBJ2-1|NA|NA
TGCGCCAGCAGTGATGACCCGGCGGCCGATGAGCAGTTCTTC
CASSDDPAADEQFF
>TRBV7-2|TRBJ2-5|TRBD2|NA
TGTGCCAGCAGCCTAAAATCGGGGGGAGGCGGAGAGACCCAGTACTTC
CASSLKSGGGGETQYF
>TRBV28|TRBJ1-1|TRBD1|NA
TGTGCCAGCAGACCCCCAGGGGGAGCACTGCCCACTGAAGCTTTCTTT
CASRPPGGALPTEAFF